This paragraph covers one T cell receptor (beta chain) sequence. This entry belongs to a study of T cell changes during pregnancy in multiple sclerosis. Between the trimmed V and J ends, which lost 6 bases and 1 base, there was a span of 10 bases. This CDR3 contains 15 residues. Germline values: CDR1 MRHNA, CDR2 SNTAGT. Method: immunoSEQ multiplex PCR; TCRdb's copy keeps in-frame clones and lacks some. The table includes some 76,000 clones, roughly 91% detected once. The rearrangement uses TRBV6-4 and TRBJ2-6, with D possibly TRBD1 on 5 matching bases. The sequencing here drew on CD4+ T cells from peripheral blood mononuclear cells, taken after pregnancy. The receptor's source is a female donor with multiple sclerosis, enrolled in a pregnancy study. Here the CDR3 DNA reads TGTGCCAGCAGCCTAACAGGATCTGGGGCCAACGTCCTGACTTTC. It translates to CASSLTGSGANVLTF.